Reported below is one T cell receptor beta chain. It is likely a read error, because the conserved phenylalanine at the end of the CDR3 is missing. V lost 6 bases, J lost 5 bases, and 20 bases lay in between. The germline V gene encodes CDR1 SGHDN and CDR2 FVKESK. The CDR3 extends over 16 amino acids. Scientists recovered RNA and DNA together from around 20-30 mg of unsorted bulk tissue. The patients presented with primary liver carcinoma, which was managed through surgical resection. These data belong to a study of tumor-infiltrating lymphocytes in primary liver carcinoma. Constant-region priming of around 500 ng total RNA yielded TCR beta cDNA. Each TCR beta library was derived from three nested multiplex PCR rounds that employed slightly modified ARM-PCR. The study ran its first two PCR rounds for 9 to 10 cycles each, using TRBV1-TRBV30 forward primers and a C-beta reverse primer. MiXCR, applied by TCRdb to the multiplex PCR reads, yields one record per CDR3 protein. The table includes 110,000 or so distinct CDR3 sequences, approximately 82% detected once.

The sequence came from a man aged 40-49 years with primary liver carcinoma and hepatitis B virus infection. Sequenced material: liver tumor tissue from sampling region 3. Subset described: tumor region T3, left-lateral pole. This chain joins TRBV14 and TRBJ2-1, with D tentatively TRBD2 (6 bases). DNA for the CDR3: TGTGCCAGCAGTGCCCTAGCGAGATGGGTAAACAATGAGCAGTTCCTC. Protein: CASSALARWVNNEQFL.